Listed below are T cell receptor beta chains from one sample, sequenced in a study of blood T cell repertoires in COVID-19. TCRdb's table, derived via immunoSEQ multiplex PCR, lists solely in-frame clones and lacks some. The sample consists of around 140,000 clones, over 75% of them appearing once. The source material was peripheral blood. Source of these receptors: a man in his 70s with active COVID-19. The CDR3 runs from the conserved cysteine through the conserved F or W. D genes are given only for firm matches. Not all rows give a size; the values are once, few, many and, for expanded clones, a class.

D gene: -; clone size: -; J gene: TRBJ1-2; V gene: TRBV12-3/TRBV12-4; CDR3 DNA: TGTGCCGGCATCAAAAGGGGGTTCTATGGCTACACCTTC; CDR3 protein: CAGIKRGFYGYTF
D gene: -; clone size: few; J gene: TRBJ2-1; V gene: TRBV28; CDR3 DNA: TGTGCCAGCATATACGAGGTCCGGAATGAGCAGTTCTTC; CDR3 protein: CASIYEVRNEQFF
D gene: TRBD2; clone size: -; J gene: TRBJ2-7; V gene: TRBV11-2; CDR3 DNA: TGTGCCAGCAGCCCTCCCCAGGGGGCTAGCGGGAGAGGCGAGCAGTACTTC; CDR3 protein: CASSPPQGASGRGEQYF
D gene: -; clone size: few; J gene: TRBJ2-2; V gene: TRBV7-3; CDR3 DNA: TGTGCCAGCAGCTTCTCGGAGGGCGGGGAGCTGTTTTTT; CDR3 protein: CASSFSEGGELFF
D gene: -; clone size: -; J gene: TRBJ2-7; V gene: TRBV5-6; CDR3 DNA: TGTGCCAGCAGCTTGCGGTTCTCCTACGAGCAGTACTTC; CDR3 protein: CASSLRFSYEQYF
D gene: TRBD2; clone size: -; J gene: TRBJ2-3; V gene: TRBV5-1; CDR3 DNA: TGCGCCAGCAGCTTGGTAGCGGGAAGCACAGATACGCAGTATTTT; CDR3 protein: CASSLVAGSTDTQYF
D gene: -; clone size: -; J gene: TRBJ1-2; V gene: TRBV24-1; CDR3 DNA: TGTGCCACCAGTGATTTGAGTCAGACCAGGGCTTGGGTGTTTAACTATGGCTACACCTTC; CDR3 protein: CATSDLSQTRAWVFNYGYTF
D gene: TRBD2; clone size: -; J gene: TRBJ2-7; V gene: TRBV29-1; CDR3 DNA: TGCAGCGTTAGGGCGGGAGGAAACTACGAGCAGTACTTC; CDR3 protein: CSVRAGGNYEQYF
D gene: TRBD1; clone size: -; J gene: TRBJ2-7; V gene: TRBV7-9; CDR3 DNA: TGTGCCAGCAGCCTACGGGGACAGGGCTCCTACGAGCAGTACTTC; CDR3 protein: CASSLRGQGSYEQYF
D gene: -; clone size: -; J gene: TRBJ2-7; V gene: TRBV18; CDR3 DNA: TGTGCCAGCTCACCACCGGGCAGCAGCTCCTACGAGCAGTACTTC; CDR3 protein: CASSPPGSSSYEQYF
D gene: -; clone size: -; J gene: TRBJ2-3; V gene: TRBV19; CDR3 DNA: TGTGCCAGTAGTATGCGGACAGATACGCAGTATTTT; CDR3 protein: CASSMRTDTQYF
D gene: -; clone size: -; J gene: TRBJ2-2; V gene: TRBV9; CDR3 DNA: TGTGCCAGCAGCCCAATCACCGGGGAGCTGTTTTTT; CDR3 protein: CASSPITGELFF
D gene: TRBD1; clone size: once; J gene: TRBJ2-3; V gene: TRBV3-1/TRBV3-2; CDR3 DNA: TGTGCCAGCAGCCCCCGGGACAGGGTCGGGGATACGCAGTATTTT; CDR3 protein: CASSPRDRVGDTQYF
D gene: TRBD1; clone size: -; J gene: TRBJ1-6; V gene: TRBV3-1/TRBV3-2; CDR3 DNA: TGTGCCAGCAGCCGCTCCGGGACAGGGAGACGATCACCCCTCCACTTT; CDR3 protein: CASSRSGTGRRSPLHF
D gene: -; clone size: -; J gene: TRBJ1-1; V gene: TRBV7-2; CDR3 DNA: TGTGCCAGCAGCCTGGCCAGGCGGAACACTGAAGCTTTCTTT; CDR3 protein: CASSLARRNTEAFF
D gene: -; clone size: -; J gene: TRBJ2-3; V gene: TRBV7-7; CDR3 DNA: TGTGCTAGCAGCCGGGATCAGGCGGATACGCAGTATTTT; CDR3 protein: CASSRDQADTQYF
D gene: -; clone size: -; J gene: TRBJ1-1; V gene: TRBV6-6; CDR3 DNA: TGTGCCAGCAGTTACTCACAGAACACTGAAGCTTTCTTT; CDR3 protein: CASSYSQNTEAFF
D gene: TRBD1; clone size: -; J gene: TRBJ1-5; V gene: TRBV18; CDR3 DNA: TGTGCCAGCTCAGTTTCCGGGACAGGTAGCAATCAGCCCCAGCATTTT; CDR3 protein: CASSVSGTGSNQPQHF
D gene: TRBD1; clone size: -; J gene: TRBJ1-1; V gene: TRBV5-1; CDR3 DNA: TGCGCCAGCAGCTCGGGACAGAAGAACACTGAAGCTTTCTTT; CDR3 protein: CASSSGQKNTEAFF
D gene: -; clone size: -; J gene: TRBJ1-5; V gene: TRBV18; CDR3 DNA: TGTGCCAGCTCACCACGGGCAAACAATCAGCCCCAGCATTTT; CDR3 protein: CASSPRANNQPQHF
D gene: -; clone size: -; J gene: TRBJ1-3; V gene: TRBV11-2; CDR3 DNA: TGTGCCAGCAGCCCGACAGACTCTGGAAACACCATATATTTT; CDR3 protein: CASSPTDSGNTIYF
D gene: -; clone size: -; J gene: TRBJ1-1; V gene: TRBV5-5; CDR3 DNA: TGTGCCAGCAGCTTGCCGGGACAGAACACTGAAGCTTTCTTT; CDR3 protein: CASSLPGQNTEAFF
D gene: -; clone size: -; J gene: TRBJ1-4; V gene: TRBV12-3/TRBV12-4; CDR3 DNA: TGTGCCACCGCCGCGGGGGCTAATGAAAAACTGTTTTTT; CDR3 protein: CATAAGANEKLFF
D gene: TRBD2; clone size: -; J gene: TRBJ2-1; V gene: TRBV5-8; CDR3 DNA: TGTGCCAGCAGCTTTCAGGGGCGGGAGGGGCCGCAGTTCTTC; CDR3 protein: CASSFQGREGPQFF
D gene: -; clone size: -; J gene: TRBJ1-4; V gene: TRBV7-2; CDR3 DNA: TGTGCCAGCAGCTTCGAGCGGGGGAGAGGGAATGAAAAACTGTTTTTT; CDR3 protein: CASSFERGRGNEKLFF
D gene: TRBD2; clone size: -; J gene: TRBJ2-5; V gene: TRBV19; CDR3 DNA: TGTGCCAGTAGTATCGGGACTAGCGGGAGAGGAGAGACCCAGTACTTC; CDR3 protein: CASSIGTSGRGETQYF
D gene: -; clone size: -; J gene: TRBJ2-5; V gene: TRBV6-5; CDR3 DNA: TGTGCCAGCAGCCGTATCGGGTCTGAGACCCAGTACTTC; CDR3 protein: CASSRIGSETQYF
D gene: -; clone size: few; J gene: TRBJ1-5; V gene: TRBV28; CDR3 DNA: TGTGCCAGCTTTACAGGGAGTCAGCCCCAGCATTTT; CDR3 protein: CASFTGSQPQHF
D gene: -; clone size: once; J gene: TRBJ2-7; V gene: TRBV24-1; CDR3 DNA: TGTGCCACCAGTGATCACAGGGAAGAGCAGTACTTC; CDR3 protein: CATSDHREEQYF
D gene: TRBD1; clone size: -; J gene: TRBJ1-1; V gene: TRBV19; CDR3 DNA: TGTGCCAGTAGTATAATGGGGACAGGGTATACTGAAGCTTTCTTT; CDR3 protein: CASSIMGTGYTEAFF
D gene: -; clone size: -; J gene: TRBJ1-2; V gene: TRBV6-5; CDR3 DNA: TGTGCCAGCAGGGGCCGCCAGAATATCTATGGCTACACCTTC; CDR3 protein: CASRGRQNIYGYTF
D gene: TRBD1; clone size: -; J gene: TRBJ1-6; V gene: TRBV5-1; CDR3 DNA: TGCGCCAGCAGCCGCGGACAGGGCGGGTGGGATTCACCCCTCCACTTT; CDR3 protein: CASSRGQGGWDSPLHF
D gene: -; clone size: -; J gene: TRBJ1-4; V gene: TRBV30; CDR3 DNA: TGTGCCTGGAGTGTTTCGATAAGCGGGGGTGAAAAACTGTTTTTT; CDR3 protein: CAWSVSISGGEKLFF
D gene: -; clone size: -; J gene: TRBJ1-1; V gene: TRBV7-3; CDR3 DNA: TGTGCCAGCAGCTTAAACGGGGGGAGGACTGAAGCTTTCTTT; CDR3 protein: CASSLNGGRTEAFF
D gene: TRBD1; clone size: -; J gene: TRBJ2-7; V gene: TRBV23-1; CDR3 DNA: TGCGCCAGCAGTCAATACTTTAAGAGGACAGGTGCCCCCGGCGAGCAGTACTTC; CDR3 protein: CASSQYFKRTGAPGEQYF
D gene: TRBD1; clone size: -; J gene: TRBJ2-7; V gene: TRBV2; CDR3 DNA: TGTGCCAGCAGCCGGACAGGGGTTTTCTACGAGCAGTACTTC; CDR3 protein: CASSRTGVFYEQYF